The 3 T cell receptor beta chains reported below all come from one sample, sequenced in a study of human T cells and chemical hapten exposure. TCRdb itself ran the RACE reads through MiXCR, one entry per CDR3 protein. The table records approximately 350,000 distinct CDR3 sequences, around 7% of them present only once. Time point given: patch test 1, 2 weeks after DPC sensitization. The treatment denotes: therapeutic diphenylcyclopropenone sensitization with weekly scalp DPC. Specimen: whole blood, collected in connection with sensitization to the hapten diphenylcyclopropenone (DPC). These receptors were obtained from a woman younger than 35 with alopecia areata. Some clones in this sample may be carry-over from other donors' samples.

This clonotype was seen repeatedly, ten times or more. The chain uses TRBV20-1 and TRBJ2-1; 9 bases agree with TRBD2. The CDR3 extends over 14 amino acids. V was pared by 3 bases and J by 6 bases, with 6 bases of the junction left unmatched. Germline V gene sequence: CDR1 DFQATT, CDR2 SNEGSKA (reference sequence). The CDR3 DNA follows: TGCAGTGCTAGTGCGGGGGGGGCCACCAATGAGCAGTTCTTC. This translates into CSASAGGATNEQFF.

Many counts were recorded for this clonotype. V and J are TRBV19 and TRBJ2-2; D is unclear. This CDR3 has 15 amino acids. Germline CDR1 and CDR2: LNHDA and SQIVND (reference sequence). V gave up 4 bases and J gave up 4 bases, with 13 bases separating them. CDR3 in DNA: TGTGCCAGTAGTAGCCGTGGCCTCCGCACCGGGGAGCTGTTTTTT. Translating it yields CASSSRGLRTGELFF.

This clonotype has just a few counts. The rearrangement uses TRBV6-5 and TRBJ1-2; TRBD1 might be the D (5 bases). The V gene lost 0 bases and the J gene lost 7 bases, with 15 bases spanning the gap. Germline V lookup: CDR1 MNHEY, CDR2 SVGAGI. CDR3 length: 15 residues. The DNA of the CDR3 is TGTGCCAGCAGTTACTCAGCGGACAATGCAGGTGGCTACACCTTC. It codes for CASSYSADNAGGYTF.